This TCR beta chain was sequenced during a study of CD8+ T cells in alopecia areata. Regarding the study as a whole: Researchers report lesional scalp, most notably alopecia totalis/universalis, outstripped normal scalp in clonality.

Sequencing relied on a cDNA template that was reverse transcribed from extracted RNA. Data came from immunoSEQ multiplex PCR; TCRdb stores just in-frame clones and leaves some out. The data show more than 95,000 clones, approximately 60% seen once. A note on this clone: Its antigen is not identified.

Treatment defined: oral pan-JAK inhibitor, 5-10 mg twice daily. Cell sorting on a FACSAria was used to separate CD4+ and CD8+ T cells from the PBMCs. The CDR3 totals 11 residues. V shed 6 bases and J 8 bases; nucleotides not matched to a gene: 6. The germline CDR1 and CDR2 sequences are GTSNPN and SVGIG (reference sequence). The specimen was CD4+ T cells sorted from blood, collected at week 4, from a patient treated with tofacitinib. This TCR came from a human donor with alopecia areata. The rearrangement uses TRBV30 and TRBJ1-2; 7 bases fit TRBD1. The CDR3 loop is CACRQGYGYTF. The CDR3 nucleotides are TGTGCCTGCCGACAGGGTTACGGCTACACCTTC.